This T cell receptor beta chain was found in a study of T cell responses to AZD1222 COVID-19 vaccine. This CDR3 spans 16 amino acids. Trimming removed 0 bases at V and 1 base at J, with 12 bases between. Germline loops: CDR1 LNHDA, CDR2 SQIVND (reference sequence). This table comes from immunoSEQ multiplex PCR, and its TCRdb copy is limited to in-frame clones, with some not included. The data contain 60,000 to 75,000 clones, 70% to 90% of them singletons. Concerning this clone itself: What it binds is unknown.

General observations from the study: Only a handful of AZD1222 recipients, several in all, had baseline seropositivity.

The gene calls are TRBV19 and TRBJ2-5, with D tentatively TRBD1 or TRBD2 (5 bases each). The clonotype was recovered from an adult who received the AZD1222 COVID-19 vaccine. The sequences come from peripheral blood, collected 28 days after the second AZD1222 dose. The CDR3 DNA sequence: TGTGCCAGTAGTATAGATCACGGGGCGGGCCAAGAGACCCAGTACTTC. Its translation: CASSIDHGAGQETQYF.